The TCR beta chain described here comes from a study of PD-L1 blockade in urothelial cancer. Study at large: Study patients had been treated with 0 to 3 previous chemotherapy regimens. The analyses of blood took place 3 weeks (second dose) and 6 weeks after treatment start.

Sequencing was performed with immunoSEQ multiplex PCR; in TCRdb, only in-frame clones are kept and a portion is missing. Here the sample spans under 40,000 clones, over 70% being singletons. CDR1 is SGHTA, CDR2 FQGNSA, per germline. There are 13 residues in the CDR3. Trimming shortened V by 3 bases and J by 8 bases, and 11 bases separated the two germline ends. The V and J genes are TRBV7-2 and TRBJ2-1, with D perhaps matching TRBD2 (6 bases). This specimen consisted of PBMCs, obtained around atezolizumab (anti-PD-L1) treatment. This TCR came from a man in his forties or fifties with urothelial cancer. The CDR3 bases are TGTGCCAGCAGCTTTTGGCGGGAAGATGAGCAGTTCTTC. Translation gives CASSFWREDEQFF. The variable domain in full, with the rest retrieved from reference TRBV7-2 and TRBJ2-1, is GAGVSQSPSNKVTEKGKDVELRCDPISGHTALYWYRQSLGQGLEFLIYFQGNSAPDKSGLPSDRFSAERTGGSVSTLTIQRTQQEDSAVYLCASSFWREDEQFFGPGTRLTVL.